This T cell receptor (beta chain) was profiled in a study of blood T cell repertoires in COVID-19. Background on the study: Material from acute and convalescent COVID-19 was sourced from the United States, Italy and Spain. T cells, B-cell-depleted T cells, or PBMCs supplied cDNA or gDNA.

Under the authors' procedure: Amplifying reference gene primers gave estimates of nucleated cell counts. This table comes from immunoSEQ multiplex PCR, and its TCRdb copy is limited to in-frame clones, with some not included. The V and J calls and the clone size are those of that table, but D and trimming were determined from the DNA. The profile shows roughly 200,000 clones, about 77% of them singletons. V gave up 0 bases and J gave up 6 bases; unmatched junction bases: 9. This CDR3 is built from 17 residues. Per germline, CDR1 MRHNA and CDR2 SNTAGT. This chain uses TRBV6-4 with TRBJ1-5; TRBD1 aligns across 9 bases. What was sequenced was peripheral blood. The TCR was taken from an elderly woman with active or convalescent COVID-19. The chain's CDR3 is CASSDSDRGLWRQPQHF. CDR3 DNA: TGTGCCAGCAGTGACTCGGACAGGGGCCTTTGGCGTCAGCCCCAGCATTTT.